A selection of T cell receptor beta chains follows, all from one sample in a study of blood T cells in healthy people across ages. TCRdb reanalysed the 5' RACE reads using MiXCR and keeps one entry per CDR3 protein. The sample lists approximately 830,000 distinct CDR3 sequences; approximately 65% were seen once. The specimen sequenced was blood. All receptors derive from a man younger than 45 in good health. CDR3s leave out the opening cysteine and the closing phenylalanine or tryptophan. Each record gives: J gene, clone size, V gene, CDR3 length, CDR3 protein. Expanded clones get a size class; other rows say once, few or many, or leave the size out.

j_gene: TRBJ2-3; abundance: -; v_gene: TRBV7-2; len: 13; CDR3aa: ASSSTSLSTDTQY
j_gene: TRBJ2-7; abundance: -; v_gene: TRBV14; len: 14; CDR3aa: ASSVTLPGHNYEQY
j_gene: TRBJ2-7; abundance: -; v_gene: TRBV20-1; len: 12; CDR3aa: SAIPPRGIYEQY
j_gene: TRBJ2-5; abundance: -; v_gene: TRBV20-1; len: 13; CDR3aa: SARAGGPNQETQY
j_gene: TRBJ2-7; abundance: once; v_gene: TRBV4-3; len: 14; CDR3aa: ASSRTSGGVSYEQY
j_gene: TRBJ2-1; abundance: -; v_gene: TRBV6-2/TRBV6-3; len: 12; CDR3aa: ASSRDREVNEQF
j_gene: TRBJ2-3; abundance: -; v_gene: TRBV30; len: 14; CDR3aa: AWRGAGQGRADTQY
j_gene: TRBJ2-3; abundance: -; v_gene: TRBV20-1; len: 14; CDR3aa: SASTGTSGGLDTQY
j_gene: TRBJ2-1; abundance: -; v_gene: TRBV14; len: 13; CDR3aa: ASSQDWGSHNEQF
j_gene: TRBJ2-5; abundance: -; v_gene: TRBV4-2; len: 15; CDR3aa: ASSHPPGLAGEETQY
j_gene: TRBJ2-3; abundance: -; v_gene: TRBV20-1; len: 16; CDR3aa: SARDRKDWAISTDTQY
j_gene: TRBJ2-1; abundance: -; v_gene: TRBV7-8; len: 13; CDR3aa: ASSFGRGLFNEQF
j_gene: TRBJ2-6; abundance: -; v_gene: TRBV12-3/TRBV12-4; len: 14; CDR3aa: ASQGRISSGANVLT
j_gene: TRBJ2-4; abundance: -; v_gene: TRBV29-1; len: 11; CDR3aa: SVGEWAKNIQY
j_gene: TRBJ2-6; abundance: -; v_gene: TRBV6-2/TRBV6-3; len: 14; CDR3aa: ASRRDSFSGANVLT
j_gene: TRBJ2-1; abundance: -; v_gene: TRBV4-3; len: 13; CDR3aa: ASSHSGSGRNEQF
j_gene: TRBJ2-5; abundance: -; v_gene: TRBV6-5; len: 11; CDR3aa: ASSYSGQETQY
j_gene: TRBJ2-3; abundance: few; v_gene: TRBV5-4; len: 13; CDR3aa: ASSLTSGDTDTQY
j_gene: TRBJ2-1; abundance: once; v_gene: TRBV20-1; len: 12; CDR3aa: SASLGTVPREQF
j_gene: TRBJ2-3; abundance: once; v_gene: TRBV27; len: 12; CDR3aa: ASSFYSGTDTQY
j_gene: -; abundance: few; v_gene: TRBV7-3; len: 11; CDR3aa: ASSLGQEYEQY
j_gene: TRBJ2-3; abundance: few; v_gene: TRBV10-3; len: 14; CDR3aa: AISAPSRQPTDTQY
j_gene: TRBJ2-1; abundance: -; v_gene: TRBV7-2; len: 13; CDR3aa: ASSPVQRSYNEQF
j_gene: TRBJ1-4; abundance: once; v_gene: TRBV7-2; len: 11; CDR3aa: ASSWGPNGKLF
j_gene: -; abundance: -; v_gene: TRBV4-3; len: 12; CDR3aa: ASSQDGSPTIQY
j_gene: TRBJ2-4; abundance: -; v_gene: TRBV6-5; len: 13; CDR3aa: ASSSTGRAKNIQY
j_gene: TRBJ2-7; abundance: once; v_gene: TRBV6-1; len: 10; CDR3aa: AGGTDTYEQY
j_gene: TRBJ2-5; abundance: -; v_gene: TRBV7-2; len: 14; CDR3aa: ASTPGAGGSQETQY
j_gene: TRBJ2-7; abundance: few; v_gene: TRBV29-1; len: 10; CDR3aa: SVGGQTYEQY
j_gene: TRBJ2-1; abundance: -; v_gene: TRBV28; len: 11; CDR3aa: ASSLGGRNEQF
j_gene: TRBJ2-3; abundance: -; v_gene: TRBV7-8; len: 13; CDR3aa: ASSLAVLWTDTQY
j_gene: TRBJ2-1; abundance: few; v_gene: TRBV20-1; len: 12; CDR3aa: SALTSDPHNEQF
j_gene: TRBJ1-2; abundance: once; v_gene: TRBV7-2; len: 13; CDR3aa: ASSSNRGINYGHT